The 23 T cell receptor beta chains given below trace back to one sample, sequenced in a study of cytomegalovirus exposure and HLA in healthy donors. The primer mix had 60 Vbeta and 13 Jbeta primers. The method was immunoSEQ multiplex PCR; TCRdb's version includes in-frame clones alone and lacks a portion of them. Of tens of thousands of clones listed, roughly 80% were seen once; the top ten hold roughly 25%. The specimen was PBMCs. Receptors originate from a woman in her forties in good health and CMV-seropositive.

This chain links TRBV7-2 with TRBJ1-1, with 7 bases that match TRBD1. The CDR3 is made up of 15 amino acids. The germline CDR1 and CDR2 sequences are SGHTA and FQGNSA. V trimming: 7 bases; J trimming: 1 base; junction bases outside the gene matches: 9. CDR3 coding DNA: TGTGCCAGCAAGATTGGACAGGTTGGGAACACTGAAGCTTTCTTT. Amino acid sequence: CASKIGQVGNTEAFF.

The genes are TRBV18 and TRBJ2-3, with unresolved D. V was clipped by 2 bases and J by 0 bases, with 6 bases between them. The CDR3 length is 14 residues. Germline values: CDR1 KGHSH, CDR2 LQKENI. The CDR3 region has the DNA TGTGCCAGCTCACCAACCCGGAGCACAGATACGCAGTATTTT. Its translation is CASSPTRSTDTQYF.

The rearrangement joins TRBV27 to TRBJ1-5; 8 positions match TRBD1. Germline assignment: CDR1 MNHEY and CDR2 SMNVEV (reference sequence). Trimming took 2 bases from V and 11 from J; bases not matched to a gene: 8. The CDR3 spans 14 residues. CDR3: CASSLGTGGEAQHF. The CDR3 bases are TGTGCCAGCAGTTTAGGGACAGGCGGAGAGGCCCAGCATTTT.

This clone was recorded once. The chain is built from TRBV10-3 and TRBJ2-1, with 8 positions matching TRBD1. The CDR3 extends over 13 amino acids. Germline V gene data show CDR1 as ENHRY and CDR2 as SYGVKD. The V segment lost 4 bases and the J segment 6 bases; nucleotides outside the gene matches: 2. The CDR3 region has the DNA TGTGCCATCAGTGGGACAGGGTCCAATGAGCAGTTCTTC. It yields the protein CAISGTGSNEQFF.

This chain connects TRBV2 to TRBJ1-2, with D maybe TRBD1 (5 bases). The CDR3 totals 13 residues. V gave up 5 bases and J gave up 4 bases, with 11 bases separating them. Germline-derived CDR1 and CDR2 are SNHLY and FYNNEI. In DNA, the CDR3 is TGTGCCAGCAGTACAGGAGCCCTCTATGGCTACACCTTC. It translates to CASSTGALYGYTF.

The chain recombines TRBV11-2 with TRBJ2-7; TRBD2 might be the D (5 bases). Germline V CDR1 and CDR2: SGHAT, FQNNGV. The CDR3 extends over 14 amino acids. V lost 1 base to trimming and J lost 6 bases, with 13 bases between them. The CDR3: CASSLGTPTSEQYF. CDR3 nucleotides: TGTGCCAGCAGCTTAGGGACTCCGACGTCCGAGCAGTACTTC.

The chain is built from TRBV5-4 and TRBJ2-7; tentative D call: TRBD1 (5 bases). V was pared by 4 bases and J by 4 bases, with 12 bases between. This CDR3 region has 13 residues. Looked up from germline, CDR1 is SGHNT and CDR2 is YYREEE (reference sequence). CDR3 nucleotide sequence: TGTGCCAGCAGCCCGGACACAAGATACGAGCAGTACTTC. Translated, it gives CASSPDTRYEQYF. Together with reference TRBV5-4 and TRBJ2-7, the CDR3 gives the full variable domain: ETGVTQSPTHLIKTRGQQVTLRCSSQSGHNTVSWYQQALGQGPQFIFQYYREEENGRGNFPPRFSGLQFPNYSSELNVNALELDDSALYLCASSPDTRYEQYFGPGTRLTVT.

V and J are TRBV15 and TRBJ1-4; 11 bases map to TRBD1. The CDR3 totals 15 residues. Germline V gene lookup returns CDR1 LNHNV and CDR2 YYDKDF (reference sequence). J lost 8 bases, V lost 1 base, and 3 bases had no gene match. Here the CDR3 DNA reads TGTGCCACCAGCAGAGCCGGGACAGGGGGAGAAAAACTGTTTTTT. Amino acids: CATSRAGTGGEKLFF.

In this sample, this clone turned up once. The genes are TRBV4-1 and TRBJ2-7; 10 bases line up with TRBD1. The CDR3 length is 15 residues. J was trimmed by 2 bases and V by 4 bases; bases with no gene match: 5. Germline V gene data show CDR1 as MGHRA and CDR2 as YSYEKL. CDR3 residues: CASSPRGQGTYEQYF. The CDR3 DNA reads TGCGCCAGCAGCCCTCGGGGACAGGGGACCTACGAGCAGTACTTC.

To note about this clone: Other DNA variants within this sample encode the same CDR3. The J gene is TRBJ1-2, the V gene TRBV7-9; 10 positions agree with TRBD1. Germline V gene data show CDR1 as SEHNR and CDR2 as FQNEAQ (reference sequence). This CDR3 is built from 14 residues. The V gene end was trimmed by 5 bases and the J gene end by 5 bases; junction bases not matched to a gene: 5. The CDR3 DNA reads as TGTGCCAGCAGCCTGGGACAGGGGAGTTATGGCTACACCTTC. Translation gives CASSLGQGSYGYTF.

The V and J genes are TRBV7-8 and TRBJ1-5, with TRBD1 matching over 9 bases. The V gene end was trimmed by 5 bases and the J gene end by 7 bases; junction bases not matched to a gene: 6. CDR3 size: 14 residues. Germline-derived CDR1 and CDR2 are SGHVS and FQNEAQ. The CDR3 nucleotides are TGTGCCAGCAGCGCACAGGGGGCGAAGCAGCCCCAGCATTTT. It is translated as CASSAQGAKQPQHF.

The sample holds a few counts of this clone. The chain couples TRBV19 to TRBJ1-2; D unresolved. Trimming took 3 bases from V and 8 from J, leaving 13 bases between them. The CDR3 spans 13 residues. Germline loops: CDR1 LNHDA, CDR2 SQIVND (reference sequence). The CDR3 nucleotides are TGTGCCAGTAGTATCCCCGGGATGGGGGGCTACACCTTC. This encodes CASSIPGMGGYTF.

The genes are TRBV30 and TRBJ1-1; the D is unclear. Deletions cut 3 bases from V and 4 bases from J, with 12 bases between. CDR1 is GTSNPN, CDR2 SVGIG, per germline (reference sequence). The CDR3 runs to 13 residues. The CDR3 DNA is TGTGCCTGGAGACAAACCCCTAGCACTGAAGCTTTCTTT. Residues: CAWRQTPSTEAFF.

The chain is built from TRBV5-4 and TRBJ1-2; tentative D call: TRBD1 (5 bases). The CDR3 has 13 residues. CDR1 and CDR2 from the germline V gene are SGHNT and YYREEE (reference sequence). With 5 bases removed from V and 8 bases from J, the gap between germline ends came to 16 bases. The CDR3 nucleotides are TGTGCCAGCAGAGGATCTGGGGCAGGAGGCTACACCTTC. Translating it yields CASRGSGAGGYTF.

The chain joins TRBV14 to TRBJ1-2, with TRBD1 matching over 9 bases. This CDR3 contains 16 residues. Germline V gene sequence: CDR1 SGHDN, CDR2 FVKESK. Trimming took 8 bases from V and 0 from J; bases not matched to a gene: 10. The CDR3 spells CASAPQGAAPNYGYTF. CDR3 sequence (DNA): TGTGCCAGCGCACCACAGGGGGCTGCTCCTAACTATGGCTACACCTTC.

This chain joins TRBV6-1 and TRBJ1-5, with 9 bases matching TRBD1. Germline V gene lookup returns CDR1 MNHNS and CDR2 SASEGT. V gave up 8 bases and J gave up 1 base; unmatched junction bases: 6. CDR3 length: 15 amino acids. In nucleotides, the CDR3 is TGTGCCAGCGGGACCGGACAGGGGAGCAATCAGCCCCAGCATTTT. This encodes CASGTGQGSNQPQHF.

The chain carries TRBV19 and TRBJ1-5; 8 bases are shared with TRBD1. V trimming: 6 bases; J trimming: 5 bases; junction bases outside the gene matches: 9. CDR1 and CDR2 from the germline V gene are LNHDA and SQIVND (reference sequence). The CDR3 totals 15 residues. The CDR3 region is CASSDSQGADQPQHF. As DNA, the CDR3 is TGTGCCAGTAGCGATTCCCAGGGGGCCGATCAGCCCCAGCATTTT. Full variable domain (missing parts from reference TRBV19 and TRBJ1-5): DGGITQSPKYLFRKEGQNVTLSCEQNLNHDAMYWYRQDPGQGLRLIYYSQIVNDFQKGDIAEGYSVSREKKESFPLTVTSAQKNPTAFYLCASSDSQGADQPQHFGDGTRLSIL.

This clone was detected a few times. The CDR3 region is CASSQRQGEPWEQFF. CDR3 in DNA: TGCGCCAGCAGCCAAAGACAGGGTGAGCCATGGGAGCAGTTCTTC. The chain joins TRBV4-3 to TRBJ2-1; TRBD1 matches 7 bases. Unmatched junction bases numbered 11, after V lost 2 bases and J lost 10 bases. The germline gives CDR1 LGHNA, CDR2 YSLEER. The CDR3 runs to 15 residues.

The CDR3 here is CAWVRDRGSPLHF. The CDR3 DNA is TGTGCCTGGGTCCGGGACAGGGGCTCACCCCTCCACTTT. The gene calls are TRBV30 and TRBJ1-6, with 10 bases aligning to TRBD1. J gave up 10 bases and V 5 bases, and 5 bases lay outside the gene matches. The length of the CDR3 is 13 residues. The V gene's germline CDR1 is GTSNPN and CDR2 SVGIG (reference sequence).

This rearrangement joins TRBV7-3 to TRBJ1-3; no reliable D call. Trimming removed 5 bases at V and 1 base at J, with 12 bases between. Germline assignment: CDR1 SGHTA and CDR2 FQGTGA. The CDR3 runs 15 residues. The CDR3 spells CASSPGPGSGNTIYF. DNA for the CDR3: TGTGCCAGCAGCCCCGGTCCAGGATCTGGAAACACCATATATTTT.

The chain is built from TRBV5-8 and TRBJ2-1, with TRBD2 matching 8 bases. V lost 4 bases and J lost 2; bases outside the gene matches: 8. Germline CDR1 SGHTS, CDR2 YDEGEE. The CDR3 totals 16 residues. The CDR3 reads CASSIGVAGPYNEQFF. Written as DNA, the CDR3 is TGTGCCAGCAGCATAGGAGTAGCGGGACCCTACAATGAGCAGTTCTTC.

The chain links TRBV5-1 to TRBJ1-1, with D possibly matching TRBD1 (5 bases). V lost 0 bases, J lost 7 bases, and 19 bases lay in between. The CDR3 runs 16 residues. The V gene's germline CDR1 is SGHRS and CDR2 YFSETQ. CDR3 region: CASSLARYSGSGEAFF. CDR3 DNA: TGCGCCAGCAGCTTGGCCAGATATTCAGGGTCGGGTGAAGCTTTCTTT.

The J gene is TRBJ2-4, the V gene TRBV5-6, with D possibly TRBD2 on 5 matching bases. The ends were cut back, 6 bases at V and 8 bases at J, with 15 bases in the middle. This CDR3 is 13 amino acids long. Looked up from germline, CDR1 is SGHDT and CDR2 is YYEEEE. CDR3 loop: CASTLVGVDIQYF. Written as DNA, the CDR3 is TGTGCCAGCACCCTCGTCGGGGTAGACATTCAGTACTTC.